A selection of T cell receptor beta chains follows, all from one sample in a study of blood T cell repertoires in COVID-19. The method was immunoSEQ multiplex PCR; TCRdb's version includes in-frame clones alone and lacks a portion of them. This table has approximately 190,000 clones, around 84% appearing once. Sample: peripheral blood. The receptors were sampled from a human donor in a cohort sampled during active COVID-19. Each CDR3 is given with its conserved first and last residue. The order of the fields is D gene, clone size, V gene, J gene, CDR3 protein, CDR3 DNA. A D gene is named only where the DNA matches it firmly. The size of a clone is reported for some rows only, either as once, few or many, or as a class for expanded clones.

D: NA
size: NA
V: TRBV12-5
J: TRBJ1-1
CDR3: CASGLVFTAQGYGEAFF
DNA: TGTGCTAGTGGTTTGGTCTTTACCGCGCAGGGTTACGGTGAAGCTTTCTTT

D: NA
size: NA
V: TRBV28
J: TRBJ1-1
CDR3: CASSRMNTEAFF
DNA: TGTGCCAGCAGTCGTATGAACACTGAAGCTTTCTTT

D: NA
size: NA
V: TRBV12-5
J: TRBJ2-2
CDR3: CASGLAGTGELFF
DNA: TGTGCTAGTGGTTTGGCGGGGACCGGGGAGCTGTTTTTT

D: NA
size: NA
V: TRBV5-6
J: TRBJ1-2
CDR3: CASSLPSRGVDGYTF
DNA: TGTGCCAGCAGCCTGCCTTCGCGGGGGGTTGATGGCTACACCTTC

D: TRBD2
size: NA
V: TRBV4-1
J: TRBJ2-1
CDR3: CASSQDPGTSVYNEQFF
DNA: TGCGCCAGCAGCCAAGACCCCGGGACTAGCGTTTACAATGAGCAGTTCTTC

D: TRBD1
size: NA
V: TRBV5-1
J: TRBJ2-7
CDR3: CASSTPGQVHEQYF
DNA: TGCGCCAGCAGCACACCGGGACAGGTGCACGAGCAGTACTTC

D: NA
size: NA
V: TRBV19
J: TRBJ1-1
CDR3: CASSFSLNTEAFF
DNA: TGTGCCAGTAGTTTTAGCCTGAACACTGAAGCTTTCTTT

D: NA
size: NA
V: TRBV5-1
J: TRBJ2-5
CDR3: CASSLGWRQETQYF
DNA: TGCGCCAGCAGCTTGGGGTGGAGGCAAGAGACCCAGTACTTC

D: TRBD1
size: once
V: TRBV4-2
J: TRBJ2-5
CDR3: CASSQLGTGYGETQYF
DNA: TGTGCCAGCAGCCAACTAGGGACAGGATATGGAGAGACCCAGTACTTC

D: NA
size: once
V: TRBV5-1
J: TRBJ2-1
CDR3: CASSLFPKNTNEQFF
DNA: TGCGCCAGCAGCTTGTTCCCGAAAAACACCAATGAGCAGTTCTTC

D: TRBD1
size: NA
V: TRBV5-1
J: TRBJ1-2
CDR3: CASSLEGQGPLANYGYTF
DNA: TGCGCCAGCAGCTTGGAAGGACAGGGGCCCCTAGCTAACTATGGCTACACCTTC

D: TRBD2
size: NA
V: TRBV5-4
J: TRBJ2-1
CDR3: CASSPRSGSLNEQFF
DNA: TGTGCCAGCAGCCCCCGGAGCGGGAGTTTGAATGAGCAGTTCTTC

D: TRBD1
size: NA
V: TRBV30
J: TRBJ2-2
CDR3: CAWSRDRLGGELFF
DNA: TGTGCCTGGAGCCGGGACAGATTGGGCGGGGAGCTGTTTTTT

D: TRBD2
size: NA
V: TRBV4-1
J: TRBJ2-5
CDR3: CASSQDPEGLADLETQYF
DNA: TGCGCCAGCAGCCAAGATCCCGAGGGACTAGCGGATTTAGAGACCCAGTACTTC

D: NA
size: many
V: TRBV28
J: TRBJ1-4
CDR3: CASGRGDINEKLFF
DNA: TGTGCCAGCGGGAGAGGGGACATAAATGAAAAACTGTTTTTT

D: NA
size: once
V: TRBV5-1
J: TRBJ2-4
CDR3: CASRLDSGRNIQYF
DNA: TGCGCCAGCAGGTTGGACTCCGGGAGAAACATTCAGTACTTC

D: TRBD2
size: NA
V: TRBV2
J: TRBJ2-1
CDR3: CASLSGLYNEQFF
DNA: TGTGCCAGCCTCTCGGGACTATACAATGAGCAGTTCTTC

D: NA
size: NA
V: TRBV7-2
J: TRBJ2-4
CDR3: CASSLGGTRVANIQYF
DNA: TGTGCCAGCAGCTTAGGAGGGACTCGGGTAGCAAACATTCAGTACTTC

D: NA
size: NA
V: TRBV19
J: TRBJ1-2
CDR3: CASSPTLGSNYGYTF
DNA: TGTGCCAGTAGTCCAACTCTAGGGAGCAACTATGGCTACACCTTC

D: NA
size: NA
V: TRBV30
J: TRBJ2-5
CDR3: CAARVGRAGETQYF
DNA: TGTGCCGCTCGGGTTGGCAGGGCTGGGGAGACCCAGTACTTC

D: NA
size: NA
V: TRBV29-1
J: TRBJ2-2
CDR3: CSVESAGEGGELFF
DNA: TGCAGCGTTGAATCGGCAGGGGAGGGCGGGGAGCTGTTTTTT

D: NA
size: NA
V: TRBV29-1
J: TRBJ2-1
CDR3: CSLTGSSYNEQFF
DNA: TGCAGCCTCACTGGGAGCTCCTACAATGAGCAGTTCTTC

D: NA
size: NA
V: TRBV10-3
J: TRBJ1-1
CDR3: CAISDLSRNTEAFF
DNA: TGTGCCATCAGCGACTTGAGTCGGAACACTGAAGCTTTCTTT

D: NA
size: NA
V: TRBV3-1/TRBV3-2
J: TRBJ1-1
CDR3: CASSQVGAVEAFF
DNA: TGTGCCAGCAGCCAAGTAGGGGCGGTGGAAGCTTTCTTT

D: NA
size: NA
V: TRBV19
J: TRBJ2-3
CDR3: CASSGRGSTDTQYF
DNA: TGTGCCAGTAGTGGGCGGGGCTCTACAGATACGCAGTATTTT

D: NA
size: once
V: TRBV2
J: TRBJ2-6
CDR3: CASSTDRSHGANVLTF
DNA: TGTGCCAGCAGTACGGACAGATCCCACGGGGCCAACGTCCTGACTTTC

D: TRBD1
size: NA
V: TRBV4-2
J: TRBJ1-1
CDR3: CASSQEGQGVGNTEAFF
DNA: TGTGCCAGCAGCCAAGAAGGACAGGGGGTGGGGAACACTGAAGCTTTCTTT

D: NA
size: NA
V: TRBV19
J: TRBJ2-2
CDR3: CASSIVRGTGELFF
DNA: TGTGCCAGTAGTATAGTTCGGGGGACCGGGGAGCTGTTTTTT

D: TRBD1
size: NA
V: TRBV19
J: TRBJ2-1
CDR3: CASSGGTGGYYNEQFF
DNA: TGTGCCAGTAGCGGCGGGACAGGGGGTTATTACAATGAGCAGTTCTTC

D: TRBD2
size: few
V: TRBV20-1
J: TRBJ2-5
CDR3: CSASKAGGFLETQYF
DNA: TGCAGTGCTAGTAAAGCGGGGGGGTTCCTGGAGACCCAGTACTTC

D: NA
size: NA
V: TRBV11-2
J: TRBJ1-4
CDR3: CASSLAYSEKLFF
DNA: TGTGCCAGCAGCTTAGCCTACTCTGAAAAACTGTTTTTT

D: NA
size: once
V: TRBV5-1
J: TRBJ2-2
CDR3: CASRGGLITTGELFF
DNA: TGCGCCAGCAGAGGGGGACTAATCACTACCGGGGAGCTGTTTTTT

D: NA
size: NA
V: TRBV5-6
J: TRBJ2-3
CDR3: CASSLGIQGVDTQYF
DNA: TGTGCCAGCAGCTTGGGGATACAGGGCGTAGATACGCAGTATTTT

D: NA
size: NA
V: TRBV5-8
J: TRBJ2-5
CDR3: CASSLFSGQETQYF
DNA: TGTGCCAGCAGCTTGTTCAGCGGCCAAGAGACCCAGTACTTC

D: NA
size: NA
V: TRBV30
J: TRBJ2-5
CDR3: CAWSVPGMVQETQYF
DNA: TGTGCCTGGAGTGTACCGGGAATGGTCCAAGAGACCCAGTACTTC

D: TRBD2
size: NA
V: TRBV19
J: TRBJ2-7
CDR3: CASSNPGTRGSYEQYF
DNA: TGTGCCAGTAGTAACCCCGGGACTAGGGGCTCCTACGAGCAGTACTTC

D: TRBD1
size: NA
V: TRBV19
J: TRBJ2-1
CDR3: CASNRGAGGAYEQFF
DNA: TGTGCCAGTAATCGAGGGGCAGGGGGCGCGTATGAGCAGTTCTTC

D: NA
size: NA
V: TRBV19
J: TRBJ2-5
CDR3: CASSIGRGETQYF
DNA: TGTGCCAGTAGTATTGGTAGGGGAGAGACCCAGTACTTC

D: TRBD1
size: NA
V: TRBV5-1
J: TRBJ2-3
CDR3: CASSRDRVVNTQYF
DNA: TGCGCCAGCAGTCGGGACAGGGTCGTAAATACGCAGTATTTT

D: NA
size: NA
V: TRBV7-2
J: TRBJ1-2
CDR3: CASSLGFLGGYTF
DNA: TGTGCCAGCAGCTTAGGCTTTTTGGGCGGCTACACCTTC

D: NA
size: NA
V: TRBV28
J: TRBJ2-7
CDR3: CASRYQQASYEQYF
DNA: TGTGCCAGCAGGTATCAACAGGCTTCCTACGAGCAGTACTTC

D: TRBD1
size: NA
V: TRBV29-1
J: TRBJ1-1
CDR3: CSVMTGANTEAFF
DNA: TGCAGCGTTATGACAGGGGCGAACACTGAAGCTTTCTTT

D: TRBD2
size: NA
V: TRBV27
J: TRBJ2-7
CDR3: CASSLREGPFYEQYF
DNA: TGTGCCAGCAGTTTAAGGGAGGGGCCTTTCTACGAGCAGTACTTC

D: NA
size: NA
V: TRBV30
J: TRBJ2-1
CDR3: CAWSANHNEQFF
DNA: TGTGCCTGGAGTGCAAATCACAATGAGCAGTTCTTC

D: NA
size: once
V: TRBV10-1
J: TRBJ2-4
CDR3: CASSESPPGEALAKNIQYF
DNA: TGCGCCAGCAGTGAGTCGCCGCCCGGTGAGGCGCTAGCCAAAAACATTCAGTACTTC

D: NA
size: NA
V: TRBV27
J: TRBJ2-6
CDR3: CASRLGNSGANVLTF
DNA: TGTGCCAGCAGGCTCGGGAACTCTGGGGCCAACGTCCTGACTTTC

D: TRBD1
size: many
V: TRBV24-1
J: TRBJ2-4
CDR3: CATSDRAALQGKNIQYF
DNA: TGTGCCACCAGTGATCGGGCCGCTTTACAGGGGAAAAACATTCAGTACTTC

D: NA
size: NA
V: TRBV11-2
J: TRBJ1-6
CDR3: CASSSSPGQGMSTLHF
DNA: TGTGCCAGCAGCTCATCCCCGGGGCAGGGGATGAGCACCCTCCACTTT

D: NA
size: NA
V: TRBV3-1/TRBV3-2
J: TRBJ1-1
CDR3: CASSQGFLRAPEAFF
DNA: TGTGCCAGCAGCCAAGGATTTTTGAGGGCGCCTGAAGCTTTCTTT

D: TRBD1
size: NA
V: TRBV6-1
J: TRBJ2-1
CDR3: CASSDRGQARNEQFF
DNA: TGTGCCAGCAGTGATCGGGGACAGGCGAGGAATGAGCAGTTCTTC

D: NA
size: NA
V: TRBV7-6
J: TRBJ2-5
CDR3: CASSPPQGWETQYF
DNA: TGTGCCAGCAGCCCCCCCCAGGGTTGGGAGACCCAGTACTTC